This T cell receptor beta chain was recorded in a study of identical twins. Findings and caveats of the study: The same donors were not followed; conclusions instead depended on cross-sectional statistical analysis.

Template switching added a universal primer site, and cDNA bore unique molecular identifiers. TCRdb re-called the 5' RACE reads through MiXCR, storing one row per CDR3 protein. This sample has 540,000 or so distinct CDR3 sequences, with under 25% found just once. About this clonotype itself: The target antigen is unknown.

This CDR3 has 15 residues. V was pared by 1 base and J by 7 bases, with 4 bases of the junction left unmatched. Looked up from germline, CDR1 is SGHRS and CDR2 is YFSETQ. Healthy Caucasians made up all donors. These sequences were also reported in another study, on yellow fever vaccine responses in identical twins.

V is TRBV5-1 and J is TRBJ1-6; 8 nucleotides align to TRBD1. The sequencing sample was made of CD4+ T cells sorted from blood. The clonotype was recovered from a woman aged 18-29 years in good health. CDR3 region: CASSLMPGGNSPLHF. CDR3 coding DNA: TGCGCCAGCAGCTTGATGCCAGGGGGCAATTCACCCCTCCACTTT.